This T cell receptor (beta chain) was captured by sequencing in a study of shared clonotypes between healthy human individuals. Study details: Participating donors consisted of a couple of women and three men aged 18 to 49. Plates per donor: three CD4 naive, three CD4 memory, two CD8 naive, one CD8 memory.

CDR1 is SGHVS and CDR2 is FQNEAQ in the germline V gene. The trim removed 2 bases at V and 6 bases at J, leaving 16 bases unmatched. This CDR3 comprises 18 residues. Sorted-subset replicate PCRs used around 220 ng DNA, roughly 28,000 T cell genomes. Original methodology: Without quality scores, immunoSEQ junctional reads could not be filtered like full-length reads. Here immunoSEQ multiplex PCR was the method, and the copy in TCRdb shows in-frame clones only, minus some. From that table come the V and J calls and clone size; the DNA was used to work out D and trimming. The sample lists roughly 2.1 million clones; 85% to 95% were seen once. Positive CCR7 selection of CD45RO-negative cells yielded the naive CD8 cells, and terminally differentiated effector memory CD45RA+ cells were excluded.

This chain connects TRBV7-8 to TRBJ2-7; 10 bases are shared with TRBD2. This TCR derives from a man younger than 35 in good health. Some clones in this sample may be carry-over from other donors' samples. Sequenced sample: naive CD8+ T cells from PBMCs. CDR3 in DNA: TGTGCCAGCAGCTTATTGAGGGGTATCCTAGCGGGAGCACGCGAGCAGTACTTC. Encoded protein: CASSLLRGILAGAREQYF.